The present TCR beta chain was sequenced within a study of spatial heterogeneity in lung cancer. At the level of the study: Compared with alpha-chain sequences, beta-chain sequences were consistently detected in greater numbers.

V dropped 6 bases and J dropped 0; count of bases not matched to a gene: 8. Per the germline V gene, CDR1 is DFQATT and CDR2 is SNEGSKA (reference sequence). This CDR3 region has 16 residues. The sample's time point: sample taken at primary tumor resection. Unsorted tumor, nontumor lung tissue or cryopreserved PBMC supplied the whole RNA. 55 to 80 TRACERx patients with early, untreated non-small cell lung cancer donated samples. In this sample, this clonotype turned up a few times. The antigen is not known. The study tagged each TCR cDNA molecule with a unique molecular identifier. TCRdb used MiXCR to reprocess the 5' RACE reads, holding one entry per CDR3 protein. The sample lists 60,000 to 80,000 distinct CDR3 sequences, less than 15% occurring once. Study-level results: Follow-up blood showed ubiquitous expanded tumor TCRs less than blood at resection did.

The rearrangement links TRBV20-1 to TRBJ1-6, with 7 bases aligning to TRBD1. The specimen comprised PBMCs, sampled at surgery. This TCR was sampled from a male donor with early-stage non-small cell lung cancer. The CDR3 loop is CSATTWDSSYNSPLHF. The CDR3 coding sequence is TGCAGTGCAACGACCTGGGACAGCTCCTATAATTCACCCCTCCACTTT.